The 24 T cell receptor beta chains below come from one sample, sequenced in a study of cytomegalovirus exposure and HLA in healthy donors. The PCR made use of 60 Vbeta and 13 Jbeta primers. Libraries were prepared by immunoSEQ multiplex PCR; TCRdb keeps only in-frame clonotypes and omits some of them. The sample lists some 140,000 clones, around 79% occurring once. The source material was PBMCs. The source of these receptors is a female donor in good health and CMV-seronegative.

The rearrangement joins TRBV18 to TRBJ1-5; 10 nucleotides line up with TRBD1. CDR3 length: 16 amino acids. Germline-derived CDR1 and CDR2 are KGHSH and LQKENI. V dropped 2 bases and J dropped 6; count of bases not matched to a gene: 7. CDR3 coding DNA: TGTGCCAGCTCACCAGGTAGGACAGGGGGTCCTCAGCCCCAGCATTTT. Amino acids: CASSPGRTGGPQPQHF.

This clone appeared a few times. The V gene is TRBV4-1, the J gene TRBJ2-7, with D perhaps matching TRBD1 (6 bases). The CDR3 consists of 14 residues. Germline CDR1 MGHRA, CDR2 YSYEKL. Trimming left V 4 bases short and J 5 bases short, with 15 bases between. CDR3 amino acids: CASSRLRDKNEQYF. CDR3 sequence (DNA): TGCGCCAGCAGCCGGCTCCGGGACAAAAACGAGCAGTACTTC.

The chain joins TRBV2 to TRBJ2-7; a weak D match, TRBD2 (5 bases). Germline V gene data show CDR1 as SNHLY and CDR2 as FYNNEI. This CDR3 is built from 11 residues. Trimming removed 6 bases from V and 3 bases from J, with 6 bases in between. CDR3 in amino acids: CASRTSYEQYF. The CDR3, as DNA: TGTGCCAGCAGAACTAGCTACGAGCAGTACTTC.

This CDR3 is CAWGDNGRTQYF. CDR3 bases: TGTGCCTGGGGCGACAACGGGAGGACCCAGTACTTC. The chain is built from TRBV30 and TRBJ2-5; weak D call: TRBD2 (6 bases). The CDR3 has 12 amino acids. V lost 5 bases and J lost 7, with 14 bases in between. Germline V gives CDR1 GTSNPN, CDR2 SVGIG (reference sequence).

This sequence joins TRBV2 and TRBJ1-1, with unresolved D. Trimming took off 3 bases at V and 1 base at J, with 9 bases between the two ends. The CDR3 spans 14 residues. Germline CDR1 and CDR2: SNHLY and FYNNEI. The CDR3 DNA follows: TGTGCCAGCAGTGACCTGGGCAAGAACACTGAAGCTTTCTTT. Residues: CASSDLGKNTEAFF.

The chain is built from TRBV9 and TRBJ1-2, with unresolved D. Per the germline V gene, CDR1 is SGDLS and CDR2 is YYNGEE. V dropped 4 bases and J dropped 0 bases, with 13 bases sitting between them. This CDR3 is built from 15 residues. In DNA, the CDR3 is TGTGCCAGCAGCCGAGGGAGCCCAGCTAACTATGGCTACACCTTC. Translating gives CASSRGSPANYGYTF. The complete variable domain, with remaining parts taken from reference TRBV9 and TRBJ1-2, reads DSGVTQTPKHLITATGQRVTLRCSPRSGDLSVYWYQQSLDQGLQFLIQYYNGEERAKGNILERFSAQQFPDLHSELNLSSLELGDSALYFCASSRGSPANYGYTFGSGTRLTVV.

The rearrangement uses TRBV19 and TRBJ2-7; TRBD2 matches at 7 bases. J lost 3 bases, V lost 1 base, and 6 bases had no gene match. Germline V gene sequence: CDR1 LNHDA, CDR2 SQIVND (reference sequence). The CDR3 has 15 amino acids. The CDR3 sequence is CASSIGLIAGYEQYF. CDR3 in DNA: TGTGCCAGTAGTATAGGTTTGATAGCGGGCTACGAGCAGTACTTC.

The chain combines TRBV19 with TRBJ1-4; D is uncertain. Per germline, CDR1 LNHDA and CDR2 SQIVND (reference sequence). Trimming left V 3 bases short and J 7 bases short, with 21 bases between. The CDR3 is 17 residues long. The CDR3 DNA sequence: TGTGCCAGTAGTATTACGGGGAAGGGTTTCCTGAGTGAAAAACTGTTTTTT. This translates into CASSITGKGFLSEKLFF.

The chain employs TRBV6-1 and TRBJ2-4; D might be TRBD1 (6 bases). Trimming removed 4 bases from V and 4 bases from J, with 14 bases in between. The germline V gene has CDR1 MNHNS and CDR2 SASEGT. The CDR3 has 15 amino acids. As DNA, the CDR3 is TGTGCCAGCAGTGGGGGACCAGGGGTAAAAAACATTCAGTACTTC. Residues: CASSGGPGVKNIQYF.

The V gene is TRBV2, the J gene TRBJ2-1, with 7 bases matching TRBD1. Germline assignment: CDR1 SNHLY and CDR2 FYNNEI. Trimming took 4 bases from V and 0 from J; bases not matched to a gene: 6. This CDR3 is built from 16 residues. The CDR3 DNA is TGTGCCAGCAGTGGGGGCCCAGGGGGCTCCTACAATGAGCAGTTCTTC. This translates into CASSGGPGGSYNEQFF.

This clone was recorded once. The V and J genes are TRBV2 and TRBJ1-5; D not resolved. Trimming cost V 3 bases and J 6 bases, with 12 bases left between them. In germline, CDR1 is SNHLY, CDR2 FYNNEI. This CDR3 is 14 amino acids long. As DNA, the CDR3 is TGTGCCAGCAGTGAGCGGGAATTAGGTCAGCCCCAGCATTTT. Its translation is CASSERELGQPQHF. Drawing the rest from reference TRBV2 and TRBJ1-5, the complete variable domain is EPEVTQTPSHQVTQMGQEVILRCVPISNHLYFYWYRQILGQKVEFLVSFYNNEISEKSEIFDDQFSVERPDGSNFTLKIRSTKLEDSAMYFCASSERELGQPQHFGDGTRLSIL.

The J gene is TRBJ1-5, the V gene TRBV2, with unresolved D. V lost 7 bases and J lost 6, with 13 bases in between. The CDR3 totals 13 residues. Germline loops: CDR1 SNHLY, CDR2 FYNNEI. The CDR3 sequence: CASTTVGGQPQHF. CDR3 coding DNA: TGTGCCAGCACGACGGTCGGAGGTCAGCCCCAGCATTTT.

The rearrangement uses TRBV27 and TRBJ1-3; D is ambiguous. Germline CDR1 MNHEY, CDR2 SMNVEV (reference sequence). The CDR3 totals 15 residues. Trimming shortened V by 5 bases and J by 0 bases, and 11 bases separated the two germline ends. CDR3 bases: TGTGCCAGCAGTCCGACGGGATTCTCTGGAAACACCATATATTTT. The encoded protein is CASSPTGFSGNTIYF.

This clone has more than one count but fewer than ten. The chain joins TRBV5-1 to TRBJ1-2; tentative D call: TRBD1 (6 bases). Per germline, CDR1 SGHRS and CDR2 YFSETQ. The CDR3 has 13 amino acids. V was pared by 0 bases and J by 3 bases, with 6 bases between. The CDR3 region has the DNA TGCGCCAGCAGCTTGGACAGGGACTATGGCTACACCTTC. Translation: CASSLDRDYGYTF.

The rearrangement uses TRBV14 and TRBJ2-5; D is possibly TRBD2 (5 bases). The J call is uncertain, as TRBJ2-7 better fits the DNA end. The CDR3 extends over 15 amino acids. Per germline, CDR1 SGHDN and CDR2 FVKESK. The CDR3 DNA follows: TGTGCCAGCAGCGCCCTCCCGGGGAGCTCCTACGAGCAGTACTTC. Translation: CASSALPGSSYEQYF.

The chain is built from TRBV19 and TRBJ1-4, with 7 bases fitting TRBD1. The length of the CDR3 is 13 residues. The ends lost 5 bases at V and 7 bases at J; junction bases unmatched: 4. Germline CDR1 and CDR2: LNHDA and SQIVND (reference sequence). For the CDR3, the DNA is TGTGCCAGTAGTGAAGGGGGCAGTGAAAAACTGTTTTTT. Its protein product is CASSEGGSEKLFF. Drawing the rest from reference TRBV19 and TRBJ1-4, the complete variable domain is DGGITQSPKYLFRKEGQNVTLSCEQNLNHDAMYWYRQDPGQGLRLIYYSQIVNDFQKGDIAEGYSVSREKKESFPLTVTSAQKNPTAFYLCASSEGGSEKLFFGSGTQLSVL.

The chain links TRBV7-9 to TRBJ2-7; D call uncertain. V lost 5 bases to trimming and J lost 0 bases, with 14 bases between them. The CDR3 totals 15 residues. Germline CDR1 SEHNR, CDR2 FQNEAQ (reference sequence). The CDR3 here is CASSHPDGSSYEQYF. The CDR3 DNA sequence: TGTGCCAGCAGCCACCCCGACGGGTCCTCCTACGAGCAGTACTTC. Variable domain in full (rest from reference TRBV7-9 and TRBJ2-7): DTGVSQNPRHKITKRGQNVTFRCDPISEHNRLYWYRQTLGQGPEFLTYFQNEAQLEKSRLLSDRFSAERPKGSFSTLEIQRTEQGDSAMYLCASSHPDGSSYEQYFGPGTRLTVT.

This chain joins TRBV2 and TRBJ1-2; 7 nucleotides agree with TRBD1. The germline V gene has CDR1 SNHLY and CDR2 FYNNEI. Trimming removed 5 bases from V and 3 bases from J; junction bases left unmatched: 15. The CDR3 covers 17 residues. CDR3 nucleotides: TGTGCCAGCAGTTCTCAGACAGGGAGTATGGGTTACTATGGCTACACCTTC. Translated, it gives CASSSQTGSMGYYGYTF.

This clone was counted between two and nine times. The chain recombines TRBV6-1 with TRBJ2-3; a possible D gene is TRBD1 (6 bases). The CDR3 sequence is 13 residues long. The ends were cut back, 3 bases at V and 5 bases at J, with 9 bases in the middle. CDR1 and CDR2 from the germline V gene are MNHNS and SASEGT. The DNA for the CDR3 is TGTGCCAGCAGTGAGTTCAGGGGAGATACGCAGTATTTT. Translated, it gives CASSEFRGDTQYF.

V usage is TRBV5-1 and J usage is TRBJ2-5; 7 bases are shared with TRBD1. The CDR3 is 14 amino acids. Trimming cost V 4 bases and J 2 bases; bases outside gene matches: 5. The V gene's germline CDR1 is SGHRS and CDR2 YFSETQ. The chain's CDR3 is CASSRDSVQETQYF. The CDR3, as DNA: TGCGCCAGCAGCAGGGACAGCGTTCAAGAGACCCAGTACTTC.

The chain joins TRBV11-3 to TRBJ2-5, with D possibly TRBD1 on 5 matching bases. Trimming pared 1 base from V and 2 bases from J, leaving 5 bases between. Germline CDR1 and CDR2: SGHNT and YENEEA. The CDR3 extends over 13 amino acids. The CDR3, as DNA: TGTGCCAGCAGCTTAGGACAGCAAGAGACCCAGTACTTC. Amino acids: CASSLGQQETQYF.

The chain couples TRBV21-1 to TRBJ2-3; the D call TRBD2 from the table was never checked on the DNA. TRBV21-1 is noted as a pseudogene. This CDR3 has 15 residues. The CDR3 DNA sequence: TGTGCCAGCAGCAAAGCAAGGACTGGCACAGATACGCAGTATTTT. It translates to CASSKARTGTDTQYF.

The chain carries TRBV6-5 and TRBJ2-1, with D possibly TRBD2 on 6 matching bases. The V gene's germline CDR1 is MNHEY and CDR2 SVGAGI. Deletions cut 6 bases from V and 3 bases from J, with 15 bases between. This CDR3 has 15 residues. The CDR3 loop reads CASSKSGVNYNEQFF. The CDR3 region has the DNA TGTGCCAGCAGCAAATCGGGGGTCAACTACAATGAGCAGTTCTTC.

The V gene is TRBV5-4, the J gene TRBJ1-4; TRBD1 matches at 8 bases. The CDR3 runs 13 residues. Per germline, CDR1 SGHNT and CDR2 YYREEE (reference sequence). Trimming removed 10 bases from V and 5 bases from J; junction bases left unmatched: 7. The CDR3, as DNA: TGTGCCTGCTTCGACAGGGGAAATGAAAAACTGTTTTTT. As protein: CACFDRGNEKLFF.